This paragraph reports one T cell receptor (beta chain). Its target is not known. This record comes from a study of T cell repertoires in cytomegalovirus infection. The CDR3 loop spans 14 amino acids. From germline, CDR1 is LGHNA and CDR2 YSLEER. The junction had 5 bases not matched to a gene; V was cut back by 4 bases and J by 7 bases. MiXCR was run by TCRdb on the reads, yielding one entry per CDR3 protein. The sample carries around 800,000 distinct CDR3 sequences, 32% recorded once. The chain joins TRBV4-3 to TRBJ2-2; 8 bases are a match to TRBD2. Source: cultured CD8+ T cells from PBMCs, taken from culture after CMV antigen stimulation. The source is a human donor in good health (CMV status not recorded). Some clones in this sample may be carry-over from other donors' samples. CDR3 DNA sequence: TGCGCCAGCAGCCCGGGACTAGATATCGGGGAGCTGTTTTTT. It encodes CASSPGLDIGELFF.